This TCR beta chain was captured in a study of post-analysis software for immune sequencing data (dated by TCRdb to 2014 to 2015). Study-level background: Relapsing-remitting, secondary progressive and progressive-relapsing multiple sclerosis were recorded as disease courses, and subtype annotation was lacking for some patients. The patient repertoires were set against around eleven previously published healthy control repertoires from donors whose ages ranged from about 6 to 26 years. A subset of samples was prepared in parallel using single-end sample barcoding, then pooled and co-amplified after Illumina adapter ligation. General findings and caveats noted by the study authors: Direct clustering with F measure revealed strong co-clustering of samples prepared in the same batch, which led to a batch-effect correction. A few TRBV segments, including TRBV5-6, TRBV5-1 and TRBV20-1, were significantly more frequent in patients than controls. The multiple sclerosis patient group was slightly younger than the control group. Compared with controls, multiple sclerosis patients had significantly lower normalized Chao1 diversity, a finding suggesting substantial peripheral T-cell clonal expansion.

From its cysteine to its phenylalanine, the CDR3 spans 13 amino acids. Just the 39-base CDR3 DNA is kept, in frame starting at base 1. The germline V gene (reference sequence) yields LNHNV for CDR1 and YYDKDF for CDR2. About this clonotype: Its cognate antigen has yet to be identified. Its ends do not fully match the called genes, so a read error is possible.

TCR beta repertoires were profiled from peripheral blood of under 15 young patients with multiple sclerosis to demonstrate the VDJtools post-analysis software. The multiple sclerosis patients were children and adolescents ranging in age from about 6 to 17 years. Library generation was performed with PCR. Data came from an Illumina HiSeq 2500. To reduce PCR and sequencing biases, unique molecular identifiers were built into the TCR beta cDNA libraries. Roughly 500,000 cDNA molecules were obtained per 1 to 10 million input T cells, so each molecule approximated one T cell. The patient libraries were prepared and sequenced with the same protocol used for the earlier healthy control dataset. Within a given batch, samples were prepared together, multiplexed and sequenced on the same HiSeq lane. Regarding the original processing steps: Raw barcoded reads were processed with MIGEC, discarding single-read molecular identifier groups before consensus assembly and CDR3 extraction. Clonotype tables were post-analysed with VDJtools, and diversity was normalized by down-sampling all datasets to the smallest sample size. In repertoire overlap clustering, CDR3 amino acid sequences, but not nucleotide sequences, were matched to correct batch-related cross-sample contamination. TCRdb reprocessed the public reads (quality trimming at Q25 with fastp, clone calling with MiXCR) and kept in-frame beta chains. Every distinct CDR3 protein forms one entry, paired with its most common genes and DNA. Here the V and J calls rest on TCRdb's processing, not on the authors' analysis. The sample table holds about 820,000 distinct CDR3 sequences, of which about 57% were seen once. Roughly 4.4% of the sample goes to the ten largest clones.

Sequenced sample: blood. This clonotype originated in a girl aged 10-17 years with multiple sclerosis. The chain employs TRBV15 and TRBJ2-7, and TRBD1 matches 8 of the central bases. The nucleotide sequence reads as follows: TGTGCCGCCAGCGGCACCAGGACAGGGCAGCAGTACTTC. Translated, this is CAASGTRTGQQYF.